The 19 T cell receptor beta chains given below trace back to one sample, sequenced in a study of T cell responses to AZD1222 COVID-19 vaccine. Sequencing used immunoSEQ multiplex PCR; TCRdb keeps in-frame clones, though not all of them. Of approximately 100,000 clones in the sample, less than 95% are singletons; the top ten hold 5% to 5.5%. This specimen consisted of peripheral blood, obtained 28 days after the second AZD1222 dose. The receptors originated from an adult who received the AZD1222 COVID-19 vaccine.

The rearrangement joins TRBV19 to TRBJ1-6, with D hard to call. The germline V gene has CDR1 LNHDA and CDR2 SQIVND (reference sequence). This CDR3 is built from 13 residues. V was clipped by 5 bases and J by 6 bases, with 8 bases between them. The DNA for the CDR3 is TGTGCCAGTAGTCTATTCAGTAATTCACCCCTCCACTTT. It yields the protein CASSLFSNSPLHF.

The chain employs TRBV30 and TRBJ2-2; D is ambiguous. Per the germline V gene, CDR1 is GTSNPN and CDR2 is SVGIG (reference sequence). The CDR3 consists of 15 residues. Trimming removed 3 bases from V and 5 bases from J, with 16 bases in between. The CDR3 spells CAWRPTPRGTGELFF. The CDR3 DNA reads as TGTGCCTGGAGACCTACCCCCCGCGGTACCGGGGAGCTGTTTTTT.

This rearrangement joins TRBV4-3 to TRBJ1-2, with 7 bases lining up with TRBD1. Germline V CDR1 and CDR2: LGHNA, YSLEER. The CDR3 has 15 amino acids. Germline trimming cut 2 bases from V and 4 bases from J; bases unmatched to any gene: 7. The CDR3 protein is CASSQSYGTVYGYTF. In DNA form, the CDR3 reads TGCGCCAGCAGCCAATCGTACGGGACAGTCTATGGCTACACCTTC.

V gene TRBV20-1 combines with J gene TRBJ1-6; D perhaps matches TRBD1 (5 bases). Deletions cut 3 bases from V and 7 bases from J, with 13 bases between. The CDR3 sequence is 14 residues long. The germline V gene encodes CDR1 DFQATT and CDR2 SNEGSKA (reference sequence). CDR3 DNA: TGCAGTGCTAGTGAGGGACGGATAAATTCACCCCTCCACTTT. This translates into CSASEGRINSPLHF.

The chain recombines TRBV21-1 with TRBJ1-1; the table assigns TRBD1, which was not confirmed against the DNA. TRBV21-1 is recorded as a pseudogene. The CDR3 has 15 amino acids. The CDR3 protein is CASSKGRDRVNEAFF. CDR3 bases: TGTGCCAGCAGCAAAGGTCGGGACAGGGTGAATGAAGCTTTCTTT.

This chain joins TRBV5-6 and TRBJ1-2; 8 nucleotides line up with TRBD1. This CDR3 has 16 amino acids. V gave up 0 bases and J gave up 5 bases; unmatched junction bases: 9. The germline V gene encodes CDR1 SGHDT and CDR2 YYEEEE. CDR3 DNA: TGTGCCAGCAGCTTGGGGGAGATCACAGGGGGATATGGCTACACCTTC. It specifies CASSLGEITGGYGYTF.

The chain couples TRBV19 to TRBJ2-7; a possible D gene is TRBD2 (5 bases). CDR3 length equals 12 residues. The ends were cut back, 5 bases at V and 8 bases at J, with 13 bases in the middle. Germline V gene sequence: CDR1 LNHDA, CDR2 SQIVND (reference sequence). The CDR3, as DNA: TGTGCCAGTAGTCCAACCGGGATACAGCAGTACTTC. Translation gives CASSPTGIQQYF.

The chain combines TRBV27 with TRBJ1-5, with a possible D match to TRBD1 (5 bases). Germline CDR1 and CDR2: MNHEY and SMNVEV (reference sequence). There are 16 residues in the CDR3. Trimming pared 5 bases from V and 2 bases from J, leaving 16 bases between. The CDR3: CASSPQASQRNQPQHF. CDR3 bases: TGTGCCAGCAGTCCACAGGCCTCTCAGCGCAATCAGCCCCAGCATTTT.

The rearrangement uses TRBV11-2 and TRBJ2-7; 7 nucleotides match TRBD1. After removal of 2 bases from V and 7 bases from J, the junction contained 8 bases not matched to a gene. This CDR3 spans 14 amino acids. Germline assignment: CDR1 SGHAT and CDR2 FQNNGV. CDR3 nucleotide sequence: TGTGCCAGCAGCTTATTTCAACAGGGGCGGGAGCAGTACTTC. It yields the protein CASSLFQQGREQYF.

CDR3 loop: CASSIYAEVGTEAFF. The CDR3 DNA reads TGTGCCAGTAGTATTTATGCGGAGGTGGGCACTGAAGCTTTCTTT. The V and J genes are TRBV19 and TRBJ1-1, with D uncertain. Germline-derived CDR1 and CDR2 are LNHDA and SQIVND (reference sequence). V lost 3 bases, J lost 4 bases, and 15 bases lay in between. The CDR3 is made up of 15 amino acids. Full variable domain (rest looked up from reference TRBV19 and TRBJ1-1): DGGITQSPKYLFRKEGQNVTLSCEQNLNHDAMYWYRQDPGQGLRLIYYSQIVNDFQKGDIAEGYSVSREKKESFPLTVTSAQKNPTAFYLCASSIYAEVGTEAFFGQGTRLTVV.

V gene TRBV10-3 combines with J gene TRBJ1-6, with D possibly matching TRBD1 (6 bases). CDR3 length equals 16 residues. The germline gives CDR1 ENHRY, CDR2 SYGVKD. V lost 0 bases and J lost 9, with 15 bases in between. The CDR3 DNA follows: TGTGCCATCAGTGAGTCTGGTAACAGGGCAGGTTCACCCCTCCACTTT. Amino acids: CAISESGNRAGSPLHF.

The genes are TRBV3-1 (or the pseudogene TRBV3-2) and TRBJ2-3; D remains unclear. Trimming took 6 bases from V and 2 from J, leaving 6 bases between them. CDR1 is LGHDT, CDR2 YNNKEL, per germline (reference sequence). The CDR3 runs to 12 residues. The CDR3 spells CASRGYTDTQYF. Written as DNA, the CDR3 is TGTGCCAGCAGGGGCTACACAGATACGCAGTATTTT.

The chain uses TRBV10-3 and TRBJ1-1; 7 nucleotides agree with TRBD1. The V and J ends lost 2 bases and 7 bases, in that order; junction bases with no gene match: 4. The CDR3 loop spans 13 amino acids. CDR1 is ENHRY, CDR2 SYGVKD, per germline. CDR3 loop: CAISETQGGEAFF. In DNA, the CDR3 is TGTGCCATCAGTGAGACTCAGGGGGGTGAAGCTTTCTTT.

The chain joins TRBV18 to TRBJ1-5; possible D gene TRBD1, 6 bases. Trimming left V 3 bases short and J 4 bases short, with 16 bases between. CDR3 length: 16 amino acids. Germline CDR1 reads KGHSH; CDR2 reads LQKENI. The CDR3 sequence: CASSPTRDRGNQPQHF. The CDR3 DNA follows: TGTGCCAGCTCACCGACAAGGGATAGGGGGAATCAGCCCCAGCATTTT.

This chain joins TRBV4-3 and TRBJ2-3; no reliable D call. The CDR3 totals 13 residues. The V and J ends lost 0 bases and 5 bases respectively, with 6 bases between them. CDR1 is LGHNA and CDR2 is YSLEER in the germline V gene. The CDR3 is CASSQDLEDTQYF. The CDR3 DNA reads as TGCGCCAGCAGCCAAGATCTGGAAGATACGCAGTATTTT.

In nucleotides, the CDR3 is TGTGCCTGGAAGATCAGGGGAGTAGGCACTGAAGCTTTCTTT. Amino acid sequence: CAWKIRGVGTEAFF. V gene TRBV30 combines with J gene TRBJ1-1; weak D call: TRBD1 (6 bases). Trimming removed 4 bases at V and 4 bases at J, with 16 bases between. CDR1 is GTSNPN and CDR2 is SVGIG in the germline V gene (reference sequence). This CDR3 is built from 14 residues.

This rearrangement joins TRBV11-2 to TRBJ1-6, with D unclear. V was trimmed by 5 bases and J by 4 bases, leaving 9 bases between them. The CDR3 runs 14 residues. The germline V gene encodes CDR1 SGHAT and CDR2 FQNNGV. CDR3 sequence reads: CASSRTQYNSPLHF. DNA of the CDR3: TGTGCCAGCAGCAGGACCCAATATAATTCACCCCTCCACTTT.

V is TRBV15 and J is TRBJ1-2, with D possibly matching TRBD1 (5 bases). The germline V and J ends were trimmed by 6 bases and 1 base, with 15 bases remaining between them. The CDR3 loop spans 15 amino acids. CDR1 is LNHNV and CDR2 is YYDKDF in the germline V gene (reference sequence). The DNA of the CDR3 is TGTGCCACCAGGGCAGGGTACGATTTTAACTATGGCTACACCTTC. This codes for CATRAGYDFNYGYTF.

The V call is TRBV5-1, the J call TRBJ2-3, with TRBD1 identical over 7 bases. Looked up from germline, CDR1 is SGHRS and CDR2 is YFSETQ. The CDR3 has 13 residues. V lost 3 bases, J lost 6 bases, and 4 bases stayed unmatched. For the CDR3, the DNA is TGCGCCAGCAGCTCACTGACAGGGGATACGCAGTATTTT. Residues: CASSSLTGDTQYF. Using reference TRBV5-1 and TRBJ2-3 for the parts outside the CDR3, the full variable domain is KAGVTQTPRYLIKTRGQQVTLSCSPISGHRSVSWYQQTPGQGLQFLFEYFSETQRNKGNFPGRFSGRQFSNSRSEMNVSTLELGDSALYLCASSSLTGDTQYFGPGTRLTVL.